This T cell receptor beta chain was observed in a study of cytomegalovirus exposure and HLA in healthy donors (dated by TCRdb to the late 2010s). About the investigation overall: In an earlier analysis of roughly 500 of the donors, under 300 Gb of sequence data and 120 million or so unique TCR beta sequences from about 179 million T cells were reported. A separate validation cohort of over a hundred different subjects was used in addition to the 666-subject first cohort. Around 320 gigabases of sequencing data and approximately 84 million unique TCR sequences were included in an early release covering about 620 HLA-typed donors. In a later analysis, previously published TCR beta repertoires from hundreds of donors were re-analyzed and high-resolution HLA genotyping was added so that TCR occurrence patterns could be studied. Donor age, sex, ethnicity and CMV serostatus were compiled alongside the repertoire data. Genome-wide SNP genotypes for about three fifths of the 666 donors were used in a later genetic analysis, which treated that subset as a discovery cohort. The later analysis used no new phenotypic data to find candidate immune exposures, relying instead on TCR beta sequences and their occurrence across donors. An earlier analysis of several hundred of the donors applied high-throughput TCR beta sequencing to assess whether each TCR beta V gene segment acted as functional or pseudogenic. The study was designed to test whether signatures of past pathogen exposure could be identified by cataloging public T cell receptors. Typing coverage varied by locus: roughly 620-640 donors for A, B, C, DRB1 and DQB1; roughly 560 for DQA1; more than 600 for DPA1; roughly 450 for DPB1. Among around 400 genotyped donors of the cohort, an average of around 240,000 unique TCR beta nucleotide sequences was sequenced per donor, of which approximately 18% were non-productive. The genetic ancestry cluster associated with self-reported Caucasian donors included around 76% of the roughly 400 genotyped donors. Class I and class II HLA loci were covered by the typing at four-digit resolution. High-throughput TCR immunosequencing, statistical association of individual TCRs with disease status, and machine learning were combined to predict cytomegalovirus infection status. All discovery cohort repertoires had been generated on a single sequencing platform. Roughly five DR-DQ haplotypes were treated as single units for association and clustering because of strong linkage in the cohort. Using immunosequencing, the study profiled T cell repertoires from around 680 subjects and related those repertoires to cytomegalovirus serostatus. Study-level results and caveats: Immune exposure information for the cohort was limited to CMV serostatus. Presence/absence analyses assumed roughly uniform sequencing depth across donors, an assumption that may not hold. An earlier analysis of 587 of the donors showed that most TCR beta V segments appeared in productive rearrangements either about 87% or about 30% of the time, which broadly matched IMGT annotations. The study gave a list of 150 to 200 TCR beta chains associated with cytomegalovirus. Cytomegalovirus status was reported to be diagnosed by the classifier with high specificity and sensitivity in both the original and validation cohorts. The cohort was sequenced for TCR beta chains only, and without alpha or paired-chain data the features that could be detected were limited. A later analysis associated 15,000 or so TCR beta sequences with specific HLA alleles at a false discovery rate of 0.05. A further reported finding was that TCR beta sequences accurately predicted the HLA-A and HLA-B alleles for most subjects in the first cohort. Because HLA typing was missing for some donors at each locus, association tests included only the typed subset. The authors suggested that the approach could potentially be extended to other disease states and immunological phenotypes. Linkage disequilibrium might explain the correlated functional status among segregating V segments, but an unknown experimental factor could not be excluded. In a later analysis, several top co-occurrence clusters were reported to appear linked to parvovirus B19, influenza, CMV and Epstein-Barr virus. The 87-base-pair reads could not distinguish some IMGT-functional V segments, including TRBV6-2 and TRBV6-3, so those segments were excluded. In vitro tests confirmed that a few of the cytomegalovirus-associated TCR beta chains recognize cytomegalovirus antigens. While some public TCRs were present in many individuals, most TCR sequences turned up only very rarely across donors. According to a later genetic analysis, donors in an Asian-associated ancestry cluster had fewer N-insertions in productive TCRs than the roughly 670-donor mean. When HLA alleles, especially DR and DQ, strongly co-occurred, TCR associations were difficult to assign to individual alleles. Because counts were too low, about 15 rarely observed V segments, including chromosome 9 orphons, were left out of the earlier analysis of some 640 of the donors. A cluster of highly shared sequence variants was judged likely to be a technical artifact of the sequencing pipeline. In a later analysis, TCR association rates were found to vary across HLA loci, with the most associated TCRs seen for DRB1 alleles and the fewest for HLA-C alleles. A later analysis found that most CMV-associated TCR beta chains appeared HLA-restricted, with HLA associations seemingly driven largely by CMV exposure. A later analysis found that HLA-associated TCR beta chains were more clonally expanded and had lower generation probabilities than equally common non-associated chains. V-gene and J-gene trimming of TCR beta chains was associated with a missense DCLRE1C variant in a later genetic analysis, and the association was replicated in an independent cohort.

The library was made by the immunoSEQ multiplex PCR assay. The multiplex PCR relied on a mix of 60 forward primers for TCR Vbeta segments and 13 reverse primers for TCR Jbeta segments. The CDR3 region of rearranged TCR beta genes was amplified from genomic DNA with a multiplex PCR assay. Amplified TCR beta libraries were sequenced as 87-base-pair reads on the Illumina HiSeq System. Concerning the study's data processing: Across the 600 to 700 repertoires, a later analysis counted some 80 million unique TCR beta chains, around 11 million of which were shared by at least two donors. A nearest-neighbor algorithm error-corrected the raw reads and collapsed the reads into unique sequences, merging closely related sequences to remove PCR and sequencing errors. V, D and J gene segments were assigned by aligning CDR3 sequences to IMGT reference sequences. For a sequence to be retained, a match of at least six nucleotides to both a V gene segment and a J gene segment was required. A rearrangement was called productive if the CDR3 had no stop codons and remained in frame with V and J, and every other rearrangement was called non-productive. Following IMGT convention, CDR3 was defined as the stretch from the second conserved V-encoded cysteine to the conserved J-encoded phenylalanine. The earlier analysis of about 530 of the donors excluded any sequence lacking an unambiguous match to a single V gene segment. An earlier analysis of a few hundred of the donors called V segments functional above 56.7% productive rearrangements and segregating when the between-donor standard deviation exceeded 5%. A statistical classification framework was developed to diagnose cytomegalovirus status using the catalog of TCR beta chain sequences. A later analysis assigned V and J genes by comparing TCR nucleotide sequences with IMGT/GENE-DB human TR gene sequences. In a later analysis, CDR3 sequences and most-parsimonious VDJ recombination scenarios were assigned using the TCRdist pipeline. A later analysis defined each TCR beta chain by its CDR3 amino acid sequence plus V-gene family, and excluded reads lacking a unique V-gene family. To address suspected cross-contamination and a sequencing artifact, a later analysis removed 550 to 750 highly shared, low-generation-probability nucleotide sequences. In a later analysis, a clonal expansion index for each public chain was calculated from normalized within-repertoire ranks of inferred template counts. Generation probabilities in a later analysis came from a VDJ recombination model fitted to out-of-frame rearrangements, and those results were checked against IGoR. In a later analysis, hypergeometric tests were used to score TCR-TCR, TCR-HLA and TCR-CMV co-occurrence, with a repertoire-size bias correction applied to TCR pairs. In a later analysis, false discovery rates were estimated by permuting HLA or CMV assignments 20 times. In a later analysis, co-occurring TCRs were grouped with DBSCAN, and TCRdist sequence similarity was added when clustering was performed within HLA-allele-positive subsets. For co-occurrence clustering, repertoires with fewer than 30,000 or more than 120,000 public chains were excluded, along with roughly five repertoires with anomalous nucleotide sharing. Entries here come from immuneACCESS through TCRdb and include only in-frame sequences with V and J called. Some clones fail to appear in such tables; in the studies checked, an unresolved V gene covers under half of the shortfall, and the cause of the remainder is unknown. That table is the source of V, J and clone size, and D and trimming were worked out from the DNA. The sample table holds 100,000 to 150,000 clones, of which 70% to 80% were seen once. Clones ranked in the top ten supply roughly 3.5% of the sample.

About this clone: Its antigen is currently not known. No clone much larger than this one lies a single base away; base qualities are absent.

The cohort comprised around 690 healthy bone marrow donors. At the time of sampling, all cohort members were nominally healthy, though unrecorded immune exposures were likely present. The donor was CMV seronegative and was included in the group of approximately 350 seronegative cohort members. A peripheral blood sample was collected from each donor, and TCR beta sequencing was performed on peripheral blood mononuclear cells. The Qiagen DNeasy Blood Extraction Kit was used to extract genomic DNA from the blood cell samples. V and J are truncated by 2 bases and 1 base respectively, leaving an intervening sequence of 11 bases. The germline V gene provides CDR1 SGDLS and CDR2 YYNGEE. From its cysteine to its phenylalanine, the CDR3 spans 15 amino acids. Only the CDR3 portion is preserved as DNA: 45 bases, with reading frame beginning at the first base.

The TCR originated in a man aged 40-49 years in good health and CMV-seronegative. Sequenced material: PBMCs. Rearrangement joined TRBV9 to TRBJ2-3, with the D gene not clear enough to name. The sequenced DNA is TGTGCCAGCAGCGTTACGAGGCCAGGCACAGATACGCAGTATTTT. This yields the protein CASSVTRPGTDTQYF.